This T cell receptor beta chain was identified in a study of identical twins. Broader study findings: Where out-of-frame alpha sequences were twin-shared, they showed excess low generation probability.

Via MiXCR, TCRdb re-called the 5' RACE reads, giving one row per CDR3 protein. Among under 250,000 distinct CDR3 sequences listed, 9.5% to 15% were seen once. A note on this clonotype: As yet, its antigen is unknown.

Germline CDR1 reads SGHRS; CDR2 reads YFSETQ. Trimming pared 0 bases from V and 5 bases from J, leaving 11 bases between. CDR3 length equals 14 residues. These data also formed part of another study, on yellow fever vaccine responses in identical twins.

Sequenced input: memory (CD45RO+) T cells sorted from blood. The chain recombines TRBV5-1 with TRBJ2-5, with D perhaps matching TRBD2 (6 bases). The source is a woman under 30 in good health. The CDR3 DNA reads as TGCGCCAGCAGCTTGGATGGGGGGACGGAGACCCAGTACTTC. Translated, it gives CASSLDGGTETQYF.